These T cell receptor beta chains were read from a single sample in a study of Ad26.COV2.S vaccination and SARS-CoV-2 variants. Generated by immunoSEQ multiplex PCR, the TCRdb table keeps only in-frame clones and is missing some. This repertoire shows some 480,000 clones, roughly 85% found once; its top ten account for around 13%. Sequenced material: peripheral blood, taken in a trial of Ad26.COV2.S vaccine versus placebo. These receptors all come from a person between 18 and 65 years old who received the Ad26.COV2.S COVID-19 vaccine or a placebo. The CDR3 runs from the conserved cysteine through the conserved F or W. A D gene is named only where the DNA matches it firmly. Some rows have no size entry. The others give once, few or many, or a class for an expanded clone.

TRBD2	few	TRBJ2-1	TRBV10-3	TGTGCCATCAGTGAGTATCGAGGGCTAGCGGGAGGCAGTGGCAATGAGCAGTTCTTC	CAISEYRGLAGGSGNEQFF
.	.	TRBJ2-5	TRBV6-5	TGTGCCAGCAGTTACTCGGACGGGGAGACCCAGTACTTC	CASSYSDGETQYF
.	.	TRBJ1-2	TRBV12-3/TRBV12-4	TGTGCCAGCAGCCCGAGGGATAACTATGGCTACACCTTC	CASSPRDNYGYTF
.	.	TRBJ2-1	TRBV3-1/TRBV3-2	TGTGCCAGCAGACTACAGGGCTACAATGAGCAGTTCTTC	CASRLQGYNEQFF
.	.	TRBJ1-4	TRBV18	TGTGCCAGCTCGGAACTAGGGGCCAAGAATGAAAAACTGTTTTTT	CASSELGAKNEKLFF
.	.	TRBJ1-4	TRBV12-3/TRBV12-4	TGTGCCAGCAGTTTACAGACTAATGAAAAACTGTTTTTT	CASSLQTNEKLFF
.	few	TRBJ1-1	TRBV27	TGTGCCAGCAGCCTAGACACAGGGAACACTGAAGCTTTCTTT	CASSLDTGNTEAFF
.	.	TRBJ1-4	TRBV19	TGTGCCAGTAGTCGACGGGGATCCTCAACTAATGAAAAACTGTTTTTT	CASSRRGSSTNEKLFF
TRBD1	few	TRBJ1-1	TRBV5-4	TGTGCCAGCAGCTTGTCTCAGGGGGCGAGAACTGAAGCTTTCTTT	CASSLSQGARTEAFF
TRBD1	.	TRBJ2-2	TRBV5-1	TGCGCCAGCAGCTCAGCAGGGGGTTGGAACACCGGGGAGCTGTTTTTT	CASSSAGGWNTGELFF
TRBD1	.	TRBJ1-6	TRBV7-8	TGTGCCAGCAGCTTAGCCCAGGGGGGAAATTCACCCCTCCACTTT	CASSLAQGGNSPLHF
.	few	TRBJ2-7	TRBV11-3	TGTGCCAGCAGCTTAGATGGGGCGAGAGAGCAGTACTTC	CASSLDGAREQYF
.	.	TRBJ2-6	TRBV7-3	TGTGCCAGCAGCTTAGCCCGGGGCCCTGGGGCCAACGTCCTGACTTTC	CASSLARGPGANVLTF
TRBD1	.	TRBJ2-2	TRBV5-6	TGTGCCAGCAGCTTGGTAGGCGGGACAGGGGCAACCGGGGAGCTGTTTTTT	CASSLVGGTGATGELFF
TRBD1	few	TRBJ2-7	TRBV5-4	TGTGCCAGCAGCTTACAGGGGAGTTACGAGCAGTACTTC	CASSLQGSYEQYF
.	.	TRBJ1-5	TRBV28	TGTGCCAGCAGTTGGGGGAATCAGCCCCAGCATTTT	CASSWGNQPQHF
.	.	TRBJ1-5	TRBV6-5	TGTGCCAGTCAAAACCTAGGCGCGAGCAATCAGCCCCAGCATTTT	CASQNLGASNQPQHF
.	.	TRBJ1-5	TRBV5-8	TGTGCCAGCAGCTCCAGGGGCATGCAGCCCCAGCATTTT	CASSSRGMQPQHF
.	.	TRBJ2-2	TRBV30	TGTGCCTGGAGCCGTGGGGGAGGCGGGGAGCTGTTTTTT	CAWSRGGGGELFF
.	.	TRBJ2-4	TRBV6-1	TGTGCCAGCAGTGAAGACAGGGGAGGGGACATTCAGTACTTC	CASSEDRGGDIQYF
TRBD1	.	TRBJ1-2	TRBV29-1	TGCAGCGTTGTAGAGTACAGCCCAGGGGGTAACTATGGCTACACCTTC	CSVVEYSPGGNYGYTF
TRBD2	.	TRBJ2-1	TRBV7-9	TGTGCCAGCAGCCGATCACTAGCGGCTGGGTACAATGAGCAGTTCTTC	CASSRSLAAGYNEQFF
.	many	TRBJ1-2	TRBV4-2	TGTGCCAGCAGCCAAGAAACGGCGGGAGGCAGAGAACACACCTTC	CASSQETAGGREHTF
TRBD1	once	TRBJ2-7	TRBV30	TGTGCCTGGAGTGTACCCGACAGGGGCGACGAGCAGTACTTC	CAWSVPDRGDEQYF
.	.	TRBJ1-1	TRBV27	TGTGCCAGCAGTCCTAGGGGGGGGAACACTGAAGCTTTCTTT	CASSPRGGNTEAFF
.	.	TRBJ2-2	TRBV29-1	TGCAGCGTTCACAGCGACAACACCGGGGAGCTGTTTTTT	CSVHSDNTGELFF
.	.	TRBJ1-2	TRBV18	TGTGCCAGCTCCGTCCTCGGGGGGACCGAGAACTATGGCTACACCTTC	CASSVLGGTENYGYTF
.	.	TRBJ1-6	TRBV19	TGTGCCAGTAGTATACGGCGGGCAGCCACTAATTCACCCCTCCACTTT	CASSIRRAATNSPLHF
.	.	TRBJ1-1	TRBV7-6	TGTGCCAGCAGCTCAGTACCAGGGGTAAGCACTGAAGCTTTCTTT	CASSSVPGVSTEAFF
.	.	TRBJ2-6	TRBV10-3	TGTGCCACGCAAGGGGGTCCCCTGGCTGGGGCCAACGTCCTGACTTTC	CATQGGPLAGANVLTF
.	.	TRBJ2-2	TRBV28	TGTGCCAGCTGGAGGACAGAGGGGACCGGGGAGCTGTTTTTT	CASWRTEGTGELFF
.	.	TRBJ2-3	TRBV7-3	TGTGCCAGCAGTGAGGAGACCCCAGATACGCAGTATTTT	CASSEETPDTQYF
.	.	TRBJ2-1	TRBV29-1	TGCAGCGTTGGCGGGACACCTGAGCAGTTCTTC	CSVGGTPEQFF
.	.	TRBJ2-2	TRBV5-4	TGTGCCAGCAGCATAGACCCGAACACCGGGGAGCTGTTTTTT	CASSIDPNTGELFF
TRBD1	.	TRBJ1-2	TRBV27	TGTGCCAGCAGGTTAACAGGGGGAGGTGGCTACACCTTC	CASRLTGGGGYTF
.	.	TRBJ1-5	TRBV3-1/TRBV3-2	TGTGCCAGCAGCCAAGTCTCAGGCAGGGCCCAGCATTTT	CASSQVSGRAQHF
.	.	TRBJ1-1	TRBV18	TGTGCCAGCTCACCTGACTTTCGATGGTGGACTGAAGCTTTCTTT	CASSPDFRWWTEAFF
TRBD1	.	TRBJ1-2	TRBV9	TGTGCCAGCAGCGCACTGGGACAGAACTATGGCTACACCTTC	CASSALGQNYGYTF
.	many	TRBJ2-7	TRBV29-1	TGCAGCGTTGTTTTATCCTACGAGCAGTACTTC	CSVVLSYEQYF
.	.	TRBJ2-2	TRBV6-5	TGTGCCAGCAGTAGAAGTACAGGTGTCACCGGGGAGCTGTTTTTT	CASSRSTGVTGELFF
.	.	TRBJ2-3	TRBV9	TGTGCCAGCAGCGTAGTGTCCTCTAGCACAGATACGCAGTATTTT	CASSVVSSSTDTQYF
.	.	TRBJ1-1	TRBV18	TGTGCCAGCTCACCTCCCGGGACAATCATTCCTGAAGCTTTCTTT	CASSPPGTIIPEAFF
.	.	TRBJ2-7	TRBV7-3	TGTGCCAGCAGCTTACGGCCAGCCTACGAGCAGTACTTC	CASSLRPAYEQYF
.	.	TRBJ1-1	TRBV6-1	TGTGCCAGCAGTATCGACCACCAAGCTTTCTTT	CASSIDHQAFF
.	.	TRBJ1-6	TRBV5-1	TGCGCCAGCAGCTTGGGTTTGAGCTCCTATAATTCACCCCTCCACTTT	CASSLGLSSYNSPLHF
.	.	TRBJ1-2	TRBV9	TGTGCCAGCAGCGTAGCTAACTATGGCTACACCTTC	CASSVANYGYTF
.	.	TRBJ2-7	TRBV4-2	TGTGCCAGCTCCTTCGGGCTACCCAACTACGAGCAGTACTTC	CASSFGLPNYEQYF
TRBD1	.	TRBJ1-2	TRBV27	TGTGCCAGCGCCGGATCCACAGGGGGTCCTAACTATGGCTACACCTTC	CASAGSTGGPNYGYTF
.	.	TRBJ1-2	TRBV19	TGTGCCAGTAGTAGGGTCGCAGGAAGTAACTATGGCTACACCTTC	CASSRVAGSNYGYTF
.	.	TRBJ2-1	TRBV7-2	TGTGCCAGCAGCCAGCCATTCGGCCACAATGAGCAGTTCTTC	CASSQPFGHNEQFF